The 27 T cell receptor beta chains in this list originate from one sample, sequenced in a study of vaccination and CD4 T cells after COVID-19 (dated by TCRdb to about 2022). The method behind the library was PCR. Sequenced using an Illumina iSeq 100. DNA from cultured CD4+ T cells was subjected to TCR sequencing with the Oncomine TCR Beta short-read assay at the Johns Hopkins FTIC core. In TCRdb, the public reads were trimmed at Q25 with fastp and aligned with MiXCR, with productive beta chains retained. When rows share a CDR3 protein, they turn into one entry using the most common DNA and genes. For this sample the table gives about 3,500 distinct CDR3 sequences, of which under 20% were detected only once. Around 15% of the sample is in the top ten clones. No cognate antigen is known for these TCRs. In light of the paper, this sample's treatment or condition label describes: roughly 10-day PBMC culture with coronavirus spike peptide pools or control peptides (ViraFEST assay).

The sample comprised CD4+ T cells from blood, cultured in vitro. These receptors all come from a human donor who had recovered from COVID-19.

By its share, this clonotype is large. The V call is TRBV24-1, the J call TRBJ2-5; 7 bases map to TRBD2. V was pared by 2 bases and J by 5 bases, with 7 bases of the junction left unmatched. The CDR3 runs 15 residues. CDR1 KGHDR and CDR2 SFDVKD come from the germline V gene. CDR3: CATSDSQGGEETQYF. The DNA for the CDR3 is TGTGCCACCAGTGATTCCCAGGGAGGGGAGGAGACCCAGTACTTC.

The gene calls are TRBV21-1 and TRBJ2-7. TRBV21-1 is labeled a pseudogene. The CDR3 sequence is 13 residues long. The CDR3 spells CASRSQASYEQYF. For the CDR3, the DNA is TGTGCCAGCAGGAGTCAGGCCTCCTACGAGCAGTACTTC.

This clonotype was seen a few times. CDR3 DNA sequence: TGCAGTGCTAGTGGGGGGGGGCCTATAAACAATGAGCAGTTCTTC. Translation: CSASGGGPINNEQFF. This chain uses TRBV20-1 with TRBJ2-1; a possible D gene is TRBD2 (7 bases). Trimming cost V 3 bases and J 5 bases, with 17 bases left between them. The CDR3 covers 15 residues. Germline CDR1 is DFQATT and CDR2 is SNEGSKA (reference sequence).

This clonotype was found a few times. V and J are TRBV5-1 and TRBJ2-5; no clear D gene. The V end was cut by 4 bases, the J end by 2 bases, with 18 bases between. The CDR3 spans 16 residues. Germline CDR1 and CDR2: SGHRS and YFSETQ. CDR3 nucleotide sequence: TGCGCCAGCAGCCCTCTTGGTGGTCCCCAGCAAGAGACCCAGTACTTC. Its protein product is CASSPLGGPQQETQYF.

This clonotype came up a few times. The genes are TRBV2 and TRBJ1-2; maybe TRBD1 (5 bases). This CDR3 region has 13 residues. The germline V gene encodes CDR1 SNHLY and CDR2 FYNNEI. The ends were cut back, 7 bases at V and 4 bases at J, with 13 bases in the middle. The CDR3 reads CASIPQGGYGYTF. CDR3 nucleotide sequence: TGTGCCAGCATTCCGCAGGGTGGCTATGGCTACACCTTC.

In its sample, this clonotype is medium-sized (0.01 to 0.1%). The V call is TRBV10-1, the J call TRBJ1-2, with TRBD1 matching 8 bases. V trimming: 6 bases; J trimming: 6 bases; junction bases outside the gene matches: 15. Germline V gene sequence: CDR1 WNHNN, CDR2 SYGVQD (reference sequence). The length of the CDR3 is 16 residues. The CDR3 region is CASSDSDGQGKDGYTF. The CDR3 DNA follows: TGCGCCAGCAGCGATTCCGATGGACAGGGAAAAGATGGCTACACCTTC.

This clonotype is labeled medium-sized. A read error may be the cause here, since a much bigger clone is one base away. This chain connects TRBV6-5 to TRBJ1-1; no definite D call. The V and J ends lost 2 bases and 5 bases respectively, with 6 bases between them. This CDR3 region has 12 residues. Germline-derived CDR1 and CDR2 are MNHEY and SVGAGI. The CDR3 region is CASSYAGTEAFF. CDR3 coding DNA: TGTGCCAGCAGTTACGCGGGGACTGAAGCTTTCTTT.

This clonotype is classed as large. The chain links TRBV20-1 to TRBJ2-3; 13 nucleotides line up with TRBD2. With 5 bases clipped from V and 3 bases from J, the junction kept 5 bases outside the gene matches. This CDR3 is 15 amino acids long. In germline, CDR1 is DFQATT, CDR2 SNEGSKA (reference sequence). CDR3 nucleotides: TGCAGTGCTCTCGGGACTAGCGGGGTTACAGATACGCAGTATTTT. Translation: CSALGTSGVTDTQYF.

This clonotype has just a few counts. In DNA form, the CDR3 reads TGTGCCAGCAGGTCGACATCTAACTATGGCTACACCTTC. Translated: CASRSTSNYGYTF. The rearrangement uses TRBV12-3 or TRBV12-4 and TRBJ1-2; D not certain. Trimming stripped 6 bases from V and 0 bases from J, with 8 bases between. The CDR3 runs 13 residues.

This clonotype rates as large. Here the CDR3 DNA reads TGCAGTGCTAGAGCCCCGGGACAGGGGTATTCACCCCTCCACTTT. It is translated as CSARAPGQGYSPLHF. This chain links TRBV20-1 with TRBJ1-6, with 10 nucleotides matching TRBD1. The germline CDR1 and CDR2 sequences are DFQATT and SNEGSKA (reference sequence). The V gene end was trimmed by 1 base and the J gene end by 8 bases; junction bases not matched to a gene: 5. CDR3 length equals 15 residues.

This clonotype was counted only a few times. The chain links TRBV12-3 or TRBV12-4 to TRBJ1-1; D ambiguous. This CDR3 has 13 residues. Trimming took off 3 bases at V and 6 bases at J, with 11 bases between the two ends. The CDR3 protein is CASSLLMSAEAFF. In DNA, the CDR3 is TGTGCCAGCAGTTTGTTAATGTCCGCTGAAGCTTTCTTT.

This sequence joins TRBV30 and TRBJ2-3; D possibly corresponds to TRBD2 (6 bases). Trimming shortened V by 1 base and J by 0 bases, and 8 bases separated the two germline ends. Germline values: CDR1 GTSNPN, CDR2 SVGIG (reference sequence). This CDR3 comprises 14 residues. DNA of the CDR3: TGTGCCTGGAGTGAGGGACTTAGCACAGATACGCAGTATTTT. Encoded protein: CAWSEGLSTDTQYF.

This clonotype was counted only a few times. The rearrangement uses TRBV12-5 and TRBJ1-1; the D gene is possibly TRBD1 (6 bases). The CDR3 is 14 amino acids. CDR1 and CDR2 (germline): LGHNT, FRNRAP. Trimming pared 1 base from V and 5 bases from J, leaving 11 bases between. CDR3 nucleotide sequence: TGTGCTAGTGGTTTGGGAGGGGGTCGGACTGAAGCTTTCTTT. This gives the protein CASGLGGGRTEAFF.

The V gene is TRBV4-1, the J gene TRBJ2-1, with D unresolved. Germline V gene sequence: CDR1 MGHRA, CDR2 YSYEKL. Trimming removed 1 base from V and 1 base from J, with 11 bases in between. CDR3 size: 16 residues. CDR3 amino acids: CASSQVDLLSYNEQFF. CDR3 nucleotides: TGCGCCAGCAGCCAAGTTGATCTCCTATCCTACAATGAGCAGTTCTTC.

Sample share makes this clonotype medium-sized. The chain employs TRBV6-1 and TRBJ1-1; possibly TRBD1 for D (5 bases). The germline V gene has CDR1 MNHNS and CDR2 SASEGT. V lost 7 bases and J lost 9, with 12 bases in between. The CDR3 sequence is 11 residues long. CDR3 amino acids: CASTKGEKAFF. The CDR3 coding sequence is TGTGCCAGCACGAAAGGGGAAAAAGCTTTCTTT.

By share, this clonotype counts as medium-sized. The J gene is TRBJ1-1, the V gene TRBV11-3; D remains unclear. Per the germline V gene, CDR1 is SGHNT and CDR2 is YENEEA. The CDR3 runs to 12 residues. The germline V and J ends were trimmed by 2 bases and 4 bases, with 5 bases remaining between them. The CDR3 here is CASSLNPTEAFF. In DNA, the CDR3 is TGTGCCAGCAGCTTAAACCCCACTGAAGCTTTCTTT. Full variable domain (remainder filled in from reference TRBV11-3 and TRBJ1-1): EAGVVQSPRYKIIEKKQPVAFWCNPISGHNTLYWYLQNLGQGPELLIRYENEEAVDDSQLPKDRFSAERLKGVDSTLKIQPAELGDSAVYLCASSLNPTEAFFGQGTRLTVV.

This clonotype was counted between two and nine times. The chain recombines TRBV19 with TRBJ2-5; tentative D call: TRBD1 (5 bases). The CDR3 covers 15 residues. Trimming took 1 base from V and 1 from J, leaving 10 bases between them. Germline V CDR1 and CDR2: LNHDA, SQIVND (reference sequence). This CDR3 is CASSIAGLGQETQYF. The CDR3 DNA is TGTGCCAGTAGTATAGCAGGGCTCGGCCAAGAGACCCAGTACTTC. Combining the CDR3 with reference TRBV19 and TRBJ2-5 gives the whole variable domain DGGITQSPKYLFRKEGQNVTLSCEQNLNHDAMYWYRQDPGQGLRLIYYSQIVNDFQKGDIAEGYSVSREKKESFPLTVTSAQKNPTAFYLCASSIAGLGQETQYFGPGTRLLVL.

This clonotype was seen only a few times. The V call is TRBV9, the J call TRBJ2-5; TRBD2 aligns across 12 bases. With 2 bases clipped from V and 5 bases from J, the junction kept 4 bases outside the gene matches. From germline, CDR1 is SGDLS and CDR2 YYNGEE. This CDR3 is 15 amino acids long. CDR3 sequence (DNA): TGTGCCAGCAGCGTGCTAGCGGGGGGGCAGGAGACCCAGTACTTC. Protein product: CASSVLAGGQETQYF.

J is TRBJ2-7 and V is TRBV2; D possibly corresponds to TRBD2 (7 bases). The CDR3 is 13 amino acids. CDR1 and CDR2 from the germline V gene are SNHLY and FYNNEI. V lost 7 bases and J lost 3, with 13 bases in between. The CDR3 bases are TGTGCCAGCAATAGGGGGGGGGACTACGAGCAGTACTTC. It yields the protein CASNRGGDYEQYF.

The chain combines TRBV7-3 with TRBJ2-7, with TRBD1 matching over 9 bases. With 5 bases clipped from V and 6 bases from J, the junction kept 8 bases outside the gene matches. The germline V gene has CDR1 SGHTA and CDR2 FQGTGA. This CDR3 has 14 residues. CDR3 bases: TGTGCCAGCAGCCCACAGGGGGCGCTTATCGAGCAGTACTTC. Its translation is CASSPQGALIEQYF. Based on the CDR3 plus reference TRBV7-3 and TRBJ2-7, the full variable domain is GAGVSQTPSNKVTEKGKYVELRCDPISGHTALYWYRQSLGQGPEFLIYFQGTGAADDSGLPNDRFFAVRPEGSVSTLKIQRTERGDSAVYLCASSPQGALIEQYFGPGTRLTVT.

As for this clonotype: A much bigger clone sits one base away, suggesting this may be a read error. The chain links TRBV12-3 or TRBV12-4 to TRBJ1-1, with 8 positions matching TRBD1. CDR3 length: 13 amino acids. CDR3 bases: TGTGTCAGCAGCCAGGACAGGGTCCAGGAAGCTTTCTTT. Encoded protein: CVSSQDRVQEAFF.

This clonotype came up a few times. The CDR3 spells CASSVRAQGKANEKLFF. The CDR3 nucleotides read TGTGCCAGCAGCGTACGGGCTCAGGGGAAGGCTAATGAAAAACTGTTTTTT. The chain recombines TRBV5-6 with TRBJ1-4; a weak D match, TRBD1 (6 bases). The germline V gene has CDR1 SGHDT and CDR2 YYEEEE. The V and J ends lost 4 bases and 3 bases respectively, with 19 bases between them. The CDR3 has 17 amino acids.

For the CDR3, the DNA is TGCGCCAGCAGTGATCCCCTTGCGGGGGAGACCCAGTACTTC. Protein product: CASSDPLAGETQYF. The gene calls are TRBV10-1 and TRBJ2-5, with D possibly TRBD2 on 6 matching bases. Trimming took off 3 bases at V and 5 bases at J, with 13 bases between the two ends. Germline values: CDR1 WNHNN, CDR2 SYGVQD (reference sequence). This CDR3 has 14 residues.

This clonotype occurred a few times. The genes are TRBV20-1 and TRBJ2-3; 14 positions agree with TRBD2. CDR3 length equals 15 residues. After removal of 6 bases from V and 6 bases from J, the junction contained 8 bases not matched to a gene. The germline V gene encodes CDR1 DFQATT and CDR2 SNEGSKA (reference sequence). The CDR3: CSAPTSGGAADTQYF. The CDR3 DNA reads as TGCAGTGCACCGACTAGCGGGGGGGCGGCGGATACGCAGTATTTT.

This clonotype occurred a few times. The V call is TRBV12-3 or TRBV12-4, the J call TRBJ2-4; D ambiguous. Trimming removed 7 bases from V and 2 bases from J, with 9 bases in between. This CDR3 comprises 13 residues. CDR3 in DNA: TGTGCCAGCAATAATGAAACCAAAAACATTCAGTACTTC. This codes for CASNNETKNIQYF.

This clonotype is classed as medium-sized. The CDR3 loop reads CASSVEEGLGYGYTF. The CDR3 region has the DNA TGTGCCAGCAGCGTAGAAGAGGGGCTGGGCTATGGCTACACCTTC. The rearrangement uses TRBV9 and TRBJ1-2; D may be TRBD1 (5 bases). CDR3 length: 15 amino acids. Between the trimmed V and J ends, which lost 0 bases and 4 bases, there was a span of 13 bases. Looked up from germline, CDR1 is SGDLS and CDR2 is YYNGEE.

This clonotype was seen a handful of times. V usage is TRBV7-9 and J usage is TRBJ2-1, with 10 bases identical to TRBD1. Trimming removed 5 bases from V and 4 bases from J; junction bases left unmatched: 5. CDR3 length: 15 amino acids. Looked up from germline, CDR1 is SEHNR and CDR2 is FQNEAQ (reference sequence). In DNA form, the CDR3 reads TGTGCCAGCAGCAAAGACAGGGGGCAGTACAATGAGCAGTTCTTC. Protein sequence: CASSKDRGQYNEQFF.